These T cell receptor beta chains were read from a single sample in a study of beta chain features in type 1 diabetes. Libraries were prepared by immunoSEQ multiplex PCR; TCRdb keeps only in-frame clonotypes and omits some of them. This table holds 120,000 or so clones, about 15% found once. Sequenced material: central memory CD4+ T cells from blood. These receptors all stem from a man aged 25-40 years with type 1 diabetes. Each CDR3 is given with its conserved first and last residue. The D gene is left open where the match is weak. Part of the rows lack a size; the others show once, few, many or a class for expanded clones.

clone size: many; J gene: TRBJ2-3; D gene: .; V gene: TRBV5-1; CDR3 DNA: TGCGCCAGCAGCATGCAGGGTTATGAGACAGATACGCAGTATTTT; CDR3 protein: CASSMQGYETDTQYF
clone size: .; J gene: TRBJ1-3; D gene: .; V gene: TRBV6-5; CDR3 DNA: TGTGCCAGCAGGGCAGGTTTTAATGAAAACACCATATATTTT; CDR3 protein: CASRAGFNENTIYF
clone size: .; J gene: TRBJ2-1; D gene: TRBD2; V gene: TRBV13; CDR3 DNA: TGTGCCAGCAGCCAAAAAGCGGGGGGCGTAGGGAATGAGCAGTTCTTC; CDR3 protein: CASSQKAGGVGNEQFF
clone size: many; J gene: TRBJ2-3; D gene: .; V gene: TRBV7-9; CDR3 DNA: TGTGCCAGCAGCCTACGTTGGGGCGCAGATACGCAGTATTTT; CDR3 protein: CASSLRWGADTQYF
clone size: few; J gene: TRBJ2-1; D gene: .; V gene: TRBV28; CDR3 DNA: TGTGCCAGCAGTCGGGCAAGATACAATGAGCAGTTCTTC; CDR3 protein: CASSRARYNEQFF
clone size: .; J gene: TRBJ2-7; D gene: .; V gene: TRBV18; CDR3 DNA: TGTGCCAGCTCACCAAGGGGCCCACTACTCTACGAGCAGTACTTC; CDR3 protein: CASSPRGPLLYEQYF
clone size: .; J gene: TRBJ1-2; D gene: .; V gene: TRBV7-6; CDR3 DNA: TGTGCCAGCAGCATGGGACAACTTCAGCATGGCTACACCTTC; CDR3 protein: CASSMGQLQHGYTF
clone size: .; J gene: TRBJ1-5; D gene: .; V gene: TRBV30; CDR3 DNA: TGTGCCTGGAGGGTCGACAGCGCCTGGCCTATACATAGCAATCAGCCCCAGCATTTT; CDR3 protein: CAWRVDSAWPIHSNQPQHF
clone size: few; J gene: TRBJ1-2; D gene: .; V gene: TRBV5-4; CDR3 DNA: TGTGCCAGCGGCGACGAGGAAAACTATGGCTACACCTTC; CDR3 protein: CASGDEENYGYTF
clone size: few; J gene: TRBJ1-2; D gene: .; V gene: TRBV29-1; CDR3 DNA: TGCAGCGTTGCGTCTCGGGCAGATGATAACTATGGCTACACCTTC; CDR3 protein: CSVASRADDNYGYTF
clone size: .; J gene: TRBJ1-1; D gene: .; V gene: TRBV2; CDR3 DNA: TGTGCCAGCAGTGAGAATACAGAGAAGTTCACTGAAGCTTTCTTT; CDR3 protein: CASSENTEKFTEAFF
clone size: .; J gene: TRBJ2-1; D gene: TRBD1; V gene: TRBV5-4; CDR3 DNA: TGTGCCAGCAGCGCCGGGACAGGGGATTACAATGAGCAGTTCTTC; CDR3 protein: CASSAGTGDYNEQFF
clone size: .; J gene: TRBJ1-4; D gene: .; V gene: TRBV30; CDR3 DNA: TGTGCCTGCCGGGATGTGACGAATGAAAAACTGTTTTTT; CDR3 protein: CACRDVTNEKLFF
clone size: few; J gene: TRBJ2-7; D gene: .; V gene: TRBV11-3; CDR3 DNA: TGTGCCAGCAGCTTAGATGTAAGGCGGTACTACGAGCAGTACTTC; CDR3 protein: CASSLDVRRYYEQYF
clone size: .; J gene: TRBJ1-5; D gene: TRBD1; V gene: TRBV9; CDR3 DNA: TGTGCCAGCAGCGTACAGGGGGACAATCAGCCCCAGCATTTT; CDR3 protein: CASSVQGDNQPQHF
clone size: few; J gene: TRBJ2-5; D gene: TRBD2; V gene: TRBV6-1; CDR3 DNA: TGTGCCAGCAGTGCCGGGACTAGCGGTTTCGAGACCCAGTACTTC; CDR3 protein: CASSAGTSGFETQYF
clone size: .; J gene: TRBJ2-5; D gene: TRBD1; V gene: TRBV29-1; CDR3 DNA: TGCAGCGTCCCCGTCGGGCCAGGGGGCGGAGAGACCCAGTACTTC; CDR3 protein: CSVPVGPGGGETQYF
clone size: few; J gene: TRBJ1-4; D gene: .; V gene: TRBV30; CDR3 DNA: TGTGCCTCGAACCGGGACGGTGGTGAAAAACTGTTTTTT; CDR3 protein: CASNRDGGEKLFF
clone size: .; J gene: TRBJ1-2; D gene: .; V gene: TRBV7-9; CDR3 DNA: TGTGCCAGCAGCACGGGATTGCTTAAGGATGGCTACACCTTC; CDR3 protein: CASSTGLLKDGYTF
clone size: .; J gene: TRBJ1-2; D gene: TRBD1; V gene: TRBV6-1; CDR3 DNA: TGTGCCAGCAGTTCAGGGGGGCTCACCTTC; CDR3 protein: CASSSGGLTF